The TCR beta chain under discussion was sequenced for a study of Ad26.COV2.S vaccination and SARS-CoV-2 variants. Broader study findings: In TCR breadth and depth analyses, total T cell responses may have been underestimated.

A note on this clone: No antigen is known for it.

Profiling relied on immunoSEQ multiplex PCR, and the TCRdb table lists in-frame clones only, not all of them. The table records about 350,000 clones, about 85% of them present only once. Treatment specified: some 20 received Ad26.COV2.S at low or high dose, single or two shots; five or six received placebo; per-sample allocation not given. Each sample was drawn 63 days after the first injection (of vaccine or placebo). Donation was by an adult aged 18-55 years who was in Boston. An Ad26 vector carrying the Wuhan-strain SARS-CoV-2 spike served as the vaccine. The CDR3 covers 14 residues. The germline V gene has CDR1 SGHRS and CDR2 YFSETQ. V lost 2 bases and J 3 bases, leaving 11 bases between the germline ends.

The sequence came from a person between 18 and 65 years old who received the Ad26.COV2.S COVID-19 vaccine or a placebo. Sample: peripheral blood, taken in a trial of Ad26.COV2.S vaccine versus placebo. This chain links TRBV5-1 with TRBJ2-5; the D gene is possibly TRBD1 (6 bases). The CDR3 nucleotides are TGCGCCAGCAGCTTTCCCAGGGGTGAAGAGACCCAGTACTTC. Translated: CASSFPRGEETQYF.